The 21 T cell receptor beta chains below were found in one sample sequenced in a study of blood T cell repertoires in COVID-19. Generated by immunoSEQ multiplex PCR, the TCRdb table keeps only in-frame clones and is missing some. The table lists around 320,000 clones, just under 90% of them singletons. The sample consisted of peripheral blood. Receptor source: a woman in her thirties with COVID-19, enrolled during active disease.

This chain connects TRBV4-1 to TRBJ1-3; possibly TRBD1 for D (5 bases). The length of the CDR3 is 16 residues. Germline CDR1 and CDR2: MGHRA and YSYEKL. The ends were cut back, 2 bases at V and 0 bases at J, with 11 bases in the middle. This CDR3 is CASSQLSTVSGNTIYF. CDR3 DNA sequence: TGCGCCAGCAGCCAACTCTCGACAGTCTCTGGAAACACCATATATTTT.

The chain employs TRBV5-4 and TRBJ1-2, with TRBD1 identical over 9 bases. CDR3 length equals 14 residues. Trimming at V came to 2 bases and at J to 8 bases, leaving 7 bases not matched to a gene. Germline loops: CDR1 SGHNT, CDR2 YYREEE (reference sequence). CDR3 in DNA: TGTGCCAGCAGCTTAGACAGGGGGTTGCGGGGCTACACCTTC. Encoded protein: CASSLDRGLRGYTF. Looking up the rest from reference TRBV5-4 and TRBJ1-2 gives the full variable domain: ETGVTQSPTHLIKTRGQQVTLRCSSQSGHNTVSWYQQALGQGPQFIFQYYREEENGRGNFPPRFSGLQFPNYSSELNVNALELDDSALYLCASSLDRGLRGYTFGSGTRLTVV.

This chain uses TRBV29-1 with TRBJ2-2, with D perhaps matching TRBD1 (5 bases). The CDR3 totals 13 residues. The V and J ends lost 8 bases and 0 bases respectively, with 10 bases between them. Germline CDR1 and CDR2: SQVTM and ANQGSEA. DNA for the CDR3: TGCAGCACTGGGGCTCCGAACACCGGGGAGCTGTTTTTT. Amino acid sequence: CSTGAPNTGELFF.

This rearrangement joins TRBV13 to TRBJ2-1, with a weak D call TRBD2 (6 bases). V shed 5 bases and J shed 8 bases, with 16 bases lying between them. Germline CDR1 reads PRHDT; CDR2 reads FYEKMQ (reference sequence). The CDR3 sequence is 14 residues long. CDR3 DNA sequence: TGTGCCAGCAGCCCCGGACTATATGCGGATGAGCAGTTCTTC. As protein: CASSPGLYADEQFF.

This chain links TRBV3-1 (or the pseudogene TRBV3-2) with TRBJ2-5, with 8 positions matching TRBD1. The CDR3 sequence is 15 residues long. With V trimmed by 4 bases and J by 3 bases, 7 bases remained unmatched. Germline CDR1 reads LGHDT; CDR2 reads YNNKEL (reference sequence). CDR3 sequence reads: CASSRDRGLKETQYF. The DNA for the CDR3 is TGTGCCAGCAGCCGAGACAGGGGTCTTAAAGAGACCCAGTACTTC.

The J gene is TRBJ1-6, the V gene TRBV2; tentative D call: TRBD1 (6 bases). The CDR3 consists of 14 residues. CDR1 is SNHLY and CDR2 is FYNNEI in the germline V gene. Deletions cut 1 base from V and 9 bases from J, with 10 bases between. The CDR3 nucleotides read TGTGCCAGCAGTGAAGAGGGGGGGGCTTCACCCCTCCACTTT. Protein sequence: CASSEEGGASPLHF.

The chain is built from TRBV2 and TRBJ2-7; D is unresolved. The CDR3 length is 11 residues. V was shortened by 10 bases and J by 6 bases, with 13 bases between the two germline ends. Germline CDR1 SNHLY, CDR2 FYNNEI. The CDR3 DNA is TGTGCCACCTCCTATTCGGGCGAGCAGTACTTC. This translates into CATSYSGEQYF.

This sequence joins TRBV7-9 and TRBJ1-6; 7 bases agree with TRBD1. Germline CDR1 reads SEHNR; CDR2 reads FQNEAQ (reference sequence). This CDR3 is built from 15 residues. Trimming cost V 5 bases and J 8 bases; bases outside gene matches: 9. This CDR3 is CASSARDRLYSPLHF. The CDR3 nucleotides read TGTGCCAGCAGCGCACGGGACAGACTTTATTCACCCCTCCACTTT.

The V call is TRBV2, the J call TRBJ2-4, with 12 nucleotides matching TRBD2. Trimming at V came to 7 bases and at J to 0 bases, leaving 7 bases not matched to a gene. Germline V gives CDR1 SNHLY, CDR2 FYNNEI. The CDR3 sequence is 17 residues long. The CDR3 coding sequence is TGTGCCAGCATGGCTAGCGGGGGGGTCATAGCCAAAAACATTCAGTACTTC. As protein: CASMASGGVIAKNIQYF.

The J gene is TRBJ2-7, the V gene TRBV24-1, with 7 bases lining up with TRBD1. The CDR3 totals 15 residues. V gave up 4 bases and J gave up 3 bases; unmatched junction bases: 8. The germline gives CDR1 KGHDR, CDR2 SFDVKD. The DNA of the CDR3 is TGTGCCACCAGTGAATCCGGGACAGCGGTCTACGAGCAGTACTTC. Translated: CATSESGTAVYEQYF.

This chain connects TRBV5-1 to TRBJ1-5; the D is unclear. The V gene lost 0 bases and the J gene lost 5 bases, with 9 bases spanning the gap. Germline CDR1 SGHRS, CDR2 YFSETQ. This CDR3 comprises 14 residues. CDR3 loop: CASSLDTGDQPQHF. CDR3 sequence (DNA): TGCGCCAGCAGCTTGGATACGGGTGATCAGCCCCAGCATTTT. Supplemented by reference TRBV5-1 and TRBJ1-5, the full variable domain reads KAGVTQTPRYLIKTRGQQVTLSCSPISGHRSVSWYQQTPGQGLQFLFEYFSETQRNKGNFPGRFSGRQFSNSRSEMNVSTLELGDSALYLCASSLDTGDQPQHFGDGTRLSIL.

J is TRBJ1-5 and V is TRBV27; no clear D. Germline CDR1 MNHEY, CDR2 SMNVEV (reference sequence). V was shortened by 1 base and J by 4 bases, with 8 bases between the two germline ends. CDR3 length equals 14 residues. CDR3 amino acids: CASSLWPLNQPQHF. The CDR3 DNA reads as TGTGCCAGCAGTTTATGGCCCTTAAATCAGCCCCAGCATTTT.

The rearrangement joins TRBV29-1 to TRBJ1-2; tentatively, D is TRBD1 (6 bases). This CDR3 region has 14 residues. V was clipped by 6 bases and J by 6 bases, with 20 bases between them. From germline, CDR1 is SQVTM and CDR2 ANQGSEA. The CDR3, as DNA: TGCAGCGTACCCCTGGGGGGGGCGCGGGATGGCTACACCTTC. As protein: CSVPLGGARDGYTF. The full variable domain, in which reference TRBV29-1 and TRBJ1-2 provide the parts outside the CDR3, is SAVISQKPSRDICQRGTSLTIQCQVDSQVTMMFWYRQQPGQSLTLIATANQGSEATYESGFVIDKFPISRPNLTFSTLTVSNMSPEDSSIYLCSVPLGGARDGYTFGSGTRLTVV.

The gene calls are TRBV28 and TRBJ1-1; TRBD1 might be the D (6 bases). The germline V and J ends were trimmed by 5 bases and 2 bases, with 15 bases remaining between them. Germline CDR1 and CDR2: MDHEN and SYDVKM. CDR3 length: 15 residues. CDR3 sequence reads: CASSPRTELNTEAFF. CDR3 DNA sequence: TGTGCCAGCAGTCCCCGGACAGAATTAAACACTGAAGCTTTCTTT. Variable domain in full (rest from reference TRBV28 and TRBJ1-1): DVKVTQSSRYLVKRTGEKVFLECVQDMDHENMFWYRQDPGLGLRLIYFSYDVKMKEKGDIPEGYSVSREKKERFSLILESASTNQTSMYLCASSPRTELNTEAFFGQGTRLTVV.

CDR3 bases: TGTGCCAGCTCACCACAGGGAGAGGGCTATGGCTACACCTTC. Amino acids: CASSPQGEGYGYTF. V gene TRBV18 combines with J gene TRBJ1-2, with no clear D. CDR1 is KGHSH, CDR2 LQKENI, per germline. This CDR3 is 14 amino acids long. Trimming left V 1 base short and J 4 bases short, with 10 bases between.

This chain links TRBV5-1 with TRBJ1-3, with 7 nucleotides matching TRBD1. CDR1 and CDR2 from the germline V gene are SGHRS and YFSETQ. V shed 0 bases, J shed 2 bases, and the junction held 8 bases outside the gene matches. The length of the CDR3 is 17 residues. The CDR3 sequence: CASSLGFRDRAGNTIYF. DNA for the CDR3: TGCGCCAGCAGCTTGGGGTTCCGGGACAGAGCTGGAAACACCATATATTTT.

The chain combines TRBV12-3 or TRBV12-4 with TRBJ1-1, with D perhaps matching TRBD1 (6 bases). The CDR3 consists of 12 residues. V was shortened by 5 bases and J by 8 bases, with 12 bases between the two germline ends. The CDR3 loop is CASSQTGLEAFF. The CDR3 DNA reads as TGTGCCAGCAGTCAAACAGGGCTGGAAGCTTTCTTT.

CDR3 DNA sequence: TGTGCCAGCAGGTTGGACAGAAACTATGGCTACACCTTC. It translates to CASRLDRNYGYTF. J is TRBJ1-2 and V is TRBV6-6, with a possible D match to TRBD1 (6 bases). The CDR3 contains 13 residues. V shed 6 bases and J shed 2 bases, with 10 bases lying between them. The germline CDR1 and CDR2 sequences are MNHNY and SVGAGI (reference sequence).

This chain links TRBV11-2 with TRBJ2-1; D unclear. This CDR3 has 15 amino acids. Germline V gene sequence: CDR1 SGHAT, CDR2 FQNNGV. Trimming took 5 bases from V and 0 from J, leaving 11 bases between them. CDR3 loop: CASSLGPSSYNEQFF. CDR3 sequence (DNA): TGTGCCAGCAGCCTAGGTCCCAGCTCCTACAATGAGCAGTTCTTC.

This clone appeared once. V is TRBV11-2 and J is TRBJ2-7, with D unclear. V was cut by 5 bases and J by 6 bases, with 11 bases left in between. The V gene's germline CDR1 is SGHAT and CDR2 FQNNGV. The CDR3 covers 12 residues. CDR3 in DNA: TGTGCCAGCAGCCTACCTGAGCTCGAGCAGTACTTC. This translates into CASSLPELEQYF.

V gene TRBV4-1 combines with J gene TRBJ1-6; tentatively, D is TRBD1 (5 bases). Germline CDR1 and CDR2: MGHRA and YSYEKL. The length of the CDR3 is 14 residues. The V end was cut by 4 bases, the J end by 9 bases, with 13 bases between. The CDR3 nucleotides read TGCGCCAGCAGCCCGGGGGGGTTGATTTCACCCCTCCACTTT. Its protein product is CASSPGGLISPLHF.